This T cell receptor (beta chain) was sequenced for a study of T-cell memory formation after mild COVID-19. TCRdb recomputed calls from the 5' RACE reads with MiXCR, one row per CDR3 protein. The sample lists 550,000 to 700,000 distinct CDR3 sequences, approximately 15% occurring once. This CDR3 has 12 residues. V dropped 5 bases and J dropped 7; count of bases not matched to a gene: 4. The germline V gene has CDR1 DFQATT and CDR2 SNEGSKA (reference sequence). There are a few counts of this clonotype. The clonotype was recovered from an adult woman who had mild COVID-19 (a few samples of this study predate the infection). Cell type and time point are not known. The chain links TRBV20-1 to TRBJ2-1; 8 nucleotides match TRBD2. Sequencing was done on a sample of PBMCs or a T cell subset sorted from them (not recorded which). CDR3 sequence (DNA): TGCAGTGCTTGGGTAGCGGGGAATGAGCAGTTCTTC. It specifies CSAWVAGNEQFF.